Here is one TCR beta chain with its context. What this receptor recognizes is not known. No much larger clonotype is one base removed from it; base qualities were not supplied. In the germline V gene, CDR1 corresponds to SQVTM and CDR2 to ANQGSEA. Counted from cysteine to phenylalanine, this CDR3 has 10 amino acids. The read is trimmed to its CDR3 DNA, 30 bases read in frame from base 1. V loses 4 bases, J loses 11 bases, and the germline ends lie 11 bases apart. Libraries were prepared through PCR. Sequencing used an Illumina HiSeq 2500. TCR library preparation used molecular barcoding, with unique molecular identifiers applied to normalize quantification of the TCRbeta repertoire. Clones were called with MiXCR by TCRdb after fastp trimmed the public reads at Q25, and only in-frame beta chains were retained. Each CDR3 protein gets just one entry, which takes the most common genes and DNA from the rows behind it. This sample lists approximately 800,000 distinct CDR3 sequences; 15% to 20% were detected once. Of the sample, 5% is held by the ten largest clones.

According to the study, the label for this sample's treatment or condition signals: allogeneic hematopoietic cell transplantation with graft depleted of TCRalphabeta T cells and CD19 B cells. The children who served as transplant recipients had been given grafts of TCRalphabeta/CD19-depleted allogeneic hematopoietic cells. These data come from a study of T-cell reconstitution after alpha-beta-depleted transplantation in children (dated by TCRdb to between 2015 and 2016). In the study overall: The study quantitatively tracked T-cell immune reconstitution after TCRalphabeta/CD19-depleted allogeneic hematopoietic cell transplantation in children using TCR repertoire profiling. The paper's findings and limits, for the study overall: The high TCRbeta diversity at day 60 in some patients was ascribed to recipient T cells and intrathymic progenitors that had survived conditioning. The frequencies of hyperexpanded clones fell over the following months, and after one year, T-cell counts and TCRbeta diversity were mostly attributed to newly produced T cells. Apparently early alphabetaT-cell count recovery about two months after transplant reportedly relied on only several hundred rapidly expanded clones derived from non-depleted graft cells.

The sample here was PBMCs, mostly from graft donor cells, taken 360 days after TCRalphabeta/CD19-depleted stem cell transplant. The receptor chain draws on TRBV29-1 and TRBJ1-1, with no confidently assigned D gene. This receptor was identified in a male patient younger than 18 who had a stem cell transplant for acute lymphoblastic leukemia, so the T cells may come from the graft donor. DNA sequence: TGCAGCGTTGCAGAGACTGGGGCTTTCTTT. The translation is CSVAETGAFF.